The entry below describes one T cell receptor beta chain. At one end, the junction sequence differs from germline, possibly due to a read error. The data were taken from a study of blood T cell repertoires in COVID-19. This CDR3 spans 12 amino acids. The germline gives CDR1 MGHRA, CDR2 YSYEKL. Residents of approximately 25 US areas, aged about 18 to 89 years, made up the participants. Methods used by the authors: Amplification with reference gene primers provided the estimates of nucleated cell counts. The protocol was immunoSEQ multiplex PCR, while the TCRdb copy is restricted to in-frame clones and leaves out a portion. V, J and clone size are taken as reported in that table, and D and trimming were inferred from the DNA itself. The table has fewer than 500,000 clones, around 87% seen once; the top ten hold over 0.9%.

The sequence came from a woman aged 25 to 39 with acute COVID-19. The genes are TRBV4-1 and TRBJ1-1; 8 nucleotides agree with TRBD1. Sequenced: PBMCs or T cells enriched from blood (not recorded which). DNA of the CDR3: TGCGCCAGCAGCCGGGAGACAGGGGCGAGGATCTTT. Its translation is CASSRETGARIF.